The rows below give T cell receptor beta chains drawn from one sample of a study of blood T cell repertoires in COVID-19. Produced via immunoSEQ multiplex PCR; TCRdb's table is partial and in-frame only. In the table there are around 480,000 clones, 75% to 90% of which are singletons. Sequencing input: PBMCs or T cells enriched from blood (not recorded which). The receptor set was obtained from a woman between 18 and 30 years old who had recovered from COVID-19. The CDR3 runs from the conserved cysteine through the conserved F or W. Each record gives: D gene, V gene, clone size, J gene, CDR3 protein, CDR3 DNA. A D gene is named only where the DNA matches it firmly. Not every row has a clone size; where given, it reads once, few, many or a size class.

TRBD1,TRBV3-1/TRBV3-2,NA,TRBJ1-2,CASSLTGGGSYGYTF,TGTGCCAGCAGCCTGACAGGGGGCGGGAGCTATGGCTACACCTTC
NA,TRBV19,NA,TRBJ1-5,CASSFRVMSNQPQHF,TGTGCCAGTAGTTTCAGGGTAATGAGCAATCAGCCCCAGCATTTT
TRBD1,TRBV6-5,once,TRBJ1-4,CASSYSRGTVNEKLFF,TGTGCCAGCAGTTACTCGAGAGGGACAGTTAATGAAAAACTGTTTTTT
TRBD1,TRBV4-1,NA,TRBJ2-7,CASSQDILGQLTYEQYF,TGCGCCAGCAGCCAAGACATTTTGGGACAGCTGACCTACGAGCAGTACTTC
NA,TRBV4-2,NA,TRBJ1-1,CASSLDPGTEAFF,TGTGCCAGCAGCCTAGACCCCGGCACTGAAGCTTTCTTT
NA,TRBV4-1,NA,TRBJ2-2,CASSQDWAGNTGELFF,TGCGCCAGCAGCCAAGATTGGGCAGGGAACACCGGGGAGCTGTTTTTT
NA,TRBV19,NA,TRBJ1-3,CASKFDSPGVSGNTIYF,TGTGCCAGTAAGTTCGACTCTCCGGGGGTCTCTGGAAACACCATATATTTT
NA,TRBV6-5,NA,TRBJ2-7,CASSYSPEHYEQYF,TGTGCCAGCAGTTACTCCCCTGAACACTACGAGCAGTACTTC
TRBD1,TRBV7-8,NA,TRBJ1-5,CASSRGGQGTYSNQPQHF,TGTGCCAGCAGTCGGGGGGGACAGGGCACCTATAGCAATCAGCCCCAGCATTTT
NA,TRBV19,NA,TRBJ1-5,CASSRGSQLNQPQHF,TGTGCCAGTAGTAGAGGGTCCCAACTCAATCAGCCCCAGCATTTT
NA,TRBV30,NA,TRBJ1-2,CAWTDIYGYTF,TGTGCCTGGACGGACATCTATGGCTACACCTTC
TRBD2,TRBV23-1,NA,TRBJ2-2,CASSQSSGGETGELFF,TGCGCCAGCAGTCAATCCAGCGGGGGGGAGACCGGGGAGCTGTTTTTT
NA,TRBV5-4,NA,TRBJ1-1,CASSLDSLKMNTEAFF,TGTGCCAGCAGCTTAGACAGTCTTAAGATGAACACTGAAGCTTTCTTT
NA,TRBV6-5,few,TRBJ2-7,CASSPPGLYPYEQYF,TGTGCCAGCAGTCCTCCGGGACTCTACCCCTACGAGCAGTACTTC
TRBD2,TRBV3-1/TRBV3-2,NA,TRBJ2-7,CASSSGLASGEQYF,TGTGCCAGCAGCTCGGGACTAGCTTCGGGGGAGCAGTACTTC
TRBD1,TRBV6-5,once,TRBJ2-7,CASSVTGASYEQYF,TGTGCCAGCAGCGTGACAGGGGCCTCCTACGAGCAGTACTTC
NA,TRBV7-8,NA,TRBJ2-5,CASSLGGYQETQYF,TGTGCCAGCAGCTTAGGGGGCTACCAAGAGACCCAGTACTTC
NA,TRBV7-3,NA,TRBJ1-1,CASSPEGNTEAFF,TGTGCCAGCAGCCCCGAGGGGAACACTGAAGCTTTCTTT
NA,TRBV7-2,NA,TRBJ1-2,CASSLVGRGGYTF,TGTGCCAGCAGCTTAGTGGGGCGGGGTGGCTACACCTTC
NA,TRBV4-2,NA,TRBJ1-3,CASSQDPGEQYSGNTIYF,TGTGCCAGCAGCCAAGACCCCGGGGAACAGTACTCTGGAAACACCATATATTTT
NA,TRBV7-2,NA,TRBJ2-3,CASSEVPDTQYF,TGTGCCAGCAGCGAGGTCCCAGATACGCAGTATTTT
NA,TRBV5-1,once,TRBJ2-7,CASSLESGSYEQYF,TGCGCCAGCAGCTTGGAATCGGGCTCCTACGAGCAGTACTTC
NA,TRBV27,NA,TRBJ1-5,CASSLVGAQSNQPQHF,TGTGCCAGCAGTTTGGTGGGGGCGCAGAGCAATCAGCCCCAGCATTTT
NA,TRBV5-1,NA,TRBJ1-1,CASSRTVQNTEAFF,TGCGCCAGCAGCCGGACAGTTCAAAACACTGAAGCTTTCTTT
TRBD1,TRBV5-1,NA,TRBJ2-7,CASSMGQGREQYF,TGCGCCAGCAGCATGGGACAGGGTAGGGAGCAGTACTTC
NA,TRBV5-1,few,TRBJ1-2,CASSPTSTAFYGYTF,TGCGCCAGCAGCCCCACCAGCACAGCCTTCTATGGCTACACCTTC
TRBD1,TRBV6-2/TRBV6-3,NA,TRBJ2-7,CASSYGGTGSYEQYF,TGTGCCAGCAGTTACGGGGGGACAGGGTCCTACGAGCAGTACTTC
TRBD1,TRBV5-6,NA,TRBJ1-6,CASRFGQGGSYNSPLHF,TGTGCCAGCAGATTCGGACAGGGCGGATCCTATAATTCACCCCTCCACTTT
NA,TRBV5-1,NA,TRBJ1-1,CASSWAEAGVEAFF,TGCGCCAGCAGCTGGGCGGAGGCAGGCGTTGAAGCTTTCTTT
NA,TRBV24-1,once,TRBJ2-5,CATSATRAQETQYF,TGTGCCACCAGCGCGACAAGAGCACAAGAGACCCAGTACTTC
TRBD1,TRBV6-2/TRBV6-3,NA,TRBJ1-5,CASSLRDRLYSNQPQHF,TGTGCCAGCAGTTTGCGGGACAGGCTATATAGCAATCAGCCCCAGCATTTT
NA,TRBV6-5,NA,TRBJ2-1,CASTGRLVSPGEQFF,TGTGCCAGCACTGGACGACTAGTTTCGCCGGGTGAGCAGTTCTTC
NA,TRBV15,NA,TRBJ2-1,CATSINNEQFF,TGTGCCACCAGCATAAACAATGAGCAGTTCTTC
TRBD1,TRBV19,NA,TRBJ2-3,CASSSDRAATDTQYF,TGTGCCAGTAGTTCGGACAGGGCGGCCACAGATACGCAGTATTTT
NA,TRBV4-1,NA,TRBJ1-1,CASSQDISGETEAFF,TGCGCCAGCAGCCAAGATATTTCAGGGGAGACTGAAGCTTTCTTT
NA,TRBV30,NA,TRBJ2-7,CAWSHSRDGSYEQYF,TGTGCCTGGAGTCATTCGAGGGATGGGTCCTACGAGCAGTACTTC
TRBD1,TRBV6-5,NA,TRBJ1-2,CATRDRVNYGYTF,TGTGCCACTAGGGACAGGGTCAACTATGGCTACACCTTC
NA,TRBV5-1,NA,TRBJ1-6,CASSFVAVGGNSPLHF,TGCGCCAGCAGCTTTGTCGCGGTAGGGGGTAATTCACCCCTCCACTTT
NA,TRBV5-5,NA,TRBJ1-2,CASSLDDWGRSFYGYTF,TGTGCCAGCAGCTTGGACGATTGGGGGCGGAGTTTCTATGGCTACACCTTC
NA,TRBV15,NA,TRBJ2-1,CATKGVNSYNEQFF,TGTGCCACTAAGGGGGTAAACTCTTACAATGAGCAGTTCTTC
TRBD1,TRBV5-6,NA,TRBJ1-6,CASSLPPGTGDSPLHF,TGTGCCAGCAGCTTACCTCCCGGGACAGGGGACTCACCCCTCCACTTT
NA,TRBV2,NA,TRBJ1-1,CASTLRALNTEAFF,TGTGCCAGCACTTTGAGAGCGTTGAACACTGAAGCTTTCTTT
TRBD2,TRBV5-1,NA,TRBJ2-7,CASTPRLAGIEQYF,TGCGCCAGCACCCCCCGACTAGCGGGGATCGAGCAGTACTTC
NA,TRBV29-1,once,TRBJ1-5,CSVDQGGNQPQHF,TGCAGCGTCGACCAAGGGGGCAATCAGCCCCAGCATTTT
NA,TRBV29-1,NA,TRBJ1-1,CSVEERGRGTEAFF,TGCAGCGTTGAAGAGCGGGGGCGAGGCACTGAAGCTTTCTTT
NA,TRBV25-1,NA,TRBJ1-2,CASQSRTYGYTF,TGTGCCAGCCAGTCCCGCACATATGGCTACACCTTC
TRBD2,TRBV18,NA,TRBJ2-7,CASSPGTSGGISYEQYF,TGTGCCAGCTCCCCCGGGACTAGCGGGGGGATCTCCTACGAGCAGTACTTC
NA,TRBV7-3,once,TRBJ2-1,CASSLSPRNEQFF,TGTGCCAGCAGCTTATCTCCCCGCAATGAGCAGTTCTTC
NA,TRBV5-6,once,TRBJ1-1,CASSLLSVSYAEAFF,TGTGCCAGCAGCTTGCTCAGCGTCTCGTACGCCGAAGCTTTCTTT
NA,TRBV11-2,NA,TRBJ2-5,CASSLGPEETQYF,TGTGCCAGCAGCTTAGGCCCGGAGGAGACCCAGTACTTC
NA,TRBV19,NA,TRBJ1-1,CASSPAQGVKPFF,TGTGCCAGTAGTCCGGCACAGGGTGTCAAGCCTTTCTTT
TRBD2,TRBV9,NA,TRBJ2-2,CASSPSGGVNTGELFF,TGTGCCAGCAGTCCTAGCGGGGGGGTTAACACCGGGGAGCTGTTTTTT
TRBD1,TRBV19,NA,TRBJ1-3,CASTPRQGRGGNTIYF,TGTGCCAGTACCCCCAGACAGGGGCGCGGAGGAAACACCATATATTTT
NA,TRBV5-4,NA,TRBJ2-2,CASSPSAGLSTGELFF,TGTGCCAGCAGCCCTTCGGCGGGACTCAGCACCGGGGAGCTGTTTTTT